These T cell receptor beta chains were read from a single sample in a study of identifying expanded T cells in peripheral blood. Only in-frame clones appear in the TCRdb table, and some are missing; sequencing was by immunoSEQ multiplex PCR. The sample consists of about 100,000 clones, approximately 90% of them appearing once. Sequencing was done on a sample of blood. Source of these receptors: a person aged 18-70 years in good health. Both conserved end residues are part of each CDR3. The D gene is left open where the match is weak. The listing skips clone size in some rows; elsewhere it reads once, few, many or a size class.

v_gene	j_gene	d_gene	abundance	CDR3aa	CDR3nt
TRBV6-5	TRBJ1-5	.	.	CASRRAAGSNQPQHF	TGTGCCAGCCGTAGGGCGGCGGGTAGCAATCAGCCCCAGCATTTT
TRBV2	TRBJ2-6	TRBD1	.	CASSYTPGQGLSGANVLTF	TGTGCCAGCAGTTACACTCCGGGACAGGGCCTCTCTGGGGCCAACGTCCTGACTTTC
TRBV4-3	TRBJ1-1	.	.	CASSQDGGGRDTEAFF	TGCGCCAGCAGCCAAGATGGTGGGGGAAGGGACACTGAAGCTTTCTTT
TRBV6-1	TRBJ2-3	TRBD2	.	CASSEAQGGGAVVPQYF	TGTGCCAGCAGTGAAGCGCAGGGCGGGGGGGCCGTGGTTCCGCAGTATTTT
TRBV7-8	TRBJ2-3	.	few	CASSLFAGSDTQYF	TGTGCCAGCAGCTTATTTGCGGGATCAGATACGCAGTATTTT
TRBV6-1	TRBJ1-5	TRBD1	.	CASSEFVDRRVREDQPQHF	TGTGCCAGCAGTGAGTTCGTGGACAGGCGGGTGCGTGAGGATCAGCCCCAGCATTTT
TRBV6-1	TRBJ2-7	.	.	CASTPVGRGAYEQYF	TGTGCCAGCACCCCCGTTGGGCGTGGGGCCTACGAGCAGTACTTC
TRBV25-1	TRBJ2-5	TRBD2	.	CASSALQGLGQETQYF	TGTGCCAGCAGTGCTTTACAGGGACTAGGGCAAGAGACCCAGTACTTC
TRBV5-8	TRBJ2-3	.	.	CASSLALKGGTDTQYF	TGTGCCAGCAGCTTGGCCTTGAAAGGGGGCACAGATACGCAGTATTTT
TRBV28	TRBJ1-2	TRBD1	.	CASSLGTGINYGYTF	TGTGCCAGCAGTCTCGGGACAGGGATAAACTATGGCTACACCTTC
TRBV27	TRBJ1-1	.	.	CASSGGTGAFF	TGTGCCAGCAGTGGGGGGACTGGGGCTTTCTTT
TRBV18	TRBJ2-5	.	.	CASSPGTTEETQYF	TGTGCCAGCTCACCTGGAACGACCGAAGAGACCCAGTACTTC
TRBV7-2	TRBJ2-5	.	.	CASSSDLRGKETQYF	TGTGCCAGCAGCTCAGATTTGAGGGGTAAAGAGACCCAGTACTTC
TRBV10-3	TRBJ2-5	TRBD1	.	CAISDPDRTLQETQYF	TGTGCCATCAGTGACCCGGACAGGACCCTCCAAGAGACCCAGTACTTC
TRBV5-6	TRBJ1-2	.	.	CASSLGPGGYTF	TGTGCCAGCAGCTTGGGCCCGGGGGGCTACACCTTC
TRBV19	TRBJ2-1	TRBD1	.	CASRRTGDSYNEQFF	TGTGCCAGTAGAAGGACAGGGGACTCCTACAATGAGCAGTTCTTC
TRBV5-5	TRBJ2-5	.	.	CASSLDTAGTQYF	TGTGCCAGCAGCTTGGACACCGCGGGGACCCAGTACTTC
TRBV12-5	TRBJ2-3	TRBD2	.	CASAKREGFTDTQYF	TGTGCTAGTGCCAAAAGGGAGGGCTTCACAGATACGCAGTATTTT
TRBV7-2	TRBJ2-7	TRBD2	.	CASSPLPRTSGGDYEQYF	TGTGCCAGCAGCCCTCTTCCGCGGACTAGCGGGGGGGACTACGAGCAGTACTTC
TRBV11-2	TRBJ2-3	TRBD2	.	CASSLTSGGPKADTQYF	TGTGCCAGCAGCTTAACCAGCGGGGGCCCGAAAGCAGATACGCAGTATTTT
TRBV20-1	TRBJ2-4	.	.	CSAKRIDVPCF	TGCAGTGCTAAGAGAATTGACGTTCCGTGCTTC
TRBV4-3	TRBJ1-2	TRBD1	.	CASSQRQGNYGYTF	TGCGCCAGCAGCCAAAGACAGGGGAACTATGGCTACACCTTC
TRBV5-6	TRBJ1-4	.	.	CASSPPRSNEKLFF	TGTGCCAGCAGCCCCCCCAGGAGTAATGAAAAACTGTTTTTT
TRBV4-1	TRBJ2-1	TRBD2	.	CASSFSGTRGNEQFF	TGCGCCAGCAGCTTCTCCGGGACTAGGGGCAATGAGCAGTTCTTC
TRBV7-9	TRBJ1-2	.	.	CASSLQAGASKYGYTF	TGTGCCAGCAGTCTCCAGGCGGGCGCGTCAAAATATGGCTACACCTTC
TRBV5-5	TRBJ1-1	.	.	CASRGDTLDTEAFF	TGTGCCAGCAGGGGGGACACCCTGGACACTGAAGCTTTCTTT
TRBV4-2	TRBJ2-1	TRBD2	few	CASSQDPSGGRNEQFF	TGTGCCAGCAGCCAAGATCCCAGCGGGGGCAGGAATGAGCAGTTCTTC
TRBV7-2	TRBJ1-6	.	.	CASSLRGGADISSPLHF	TGTGCCAGCAGCTTAAGGGGGGGTGCCGATATAAGTTCACCCCTCCACTTT
TRBV18	TRBJ2-2	.	.	CASSPPGGTNTGELFF	TGTGCCAGCTCACCACCTGGGGGGACGAACACCGGGGAGCTGTTTTTT
TRBV10-2	TRBJ1-1	.	.	CASSEWTANTEAFF	TGCGCCAGCAGTGAGTGGACAGCAAACACTGAAGCTTTCTTT
TRBV5-6	TRBJ2-1	.	.	CASSPMAGGLADEQFF	TGTGCCAGCAGCCCGATGGCAGGGGGGCTAGCGGATGAGCAGTTCTTC
TRBV6-4	TRBJ2-2	.	.	CASSEGVAENTGELFF	TGTGCCAGCAGTGAGGGGGTAGCGGAGAACACCGGGGAGCTGTTTTTT
TRBV7-2	TRBJ1-5	TRBD1	.	CASSGSGTGGLYSNQPQHF	TGTGCCAGCAGCGGTTCCGGGACAGGGGGCCTTTATAGCAATCAGCCCCAGCATTTT
TRBV6-6	TRBJ1-5	.	.	CASSPGPGTNQPQHF	TGTGCCAGCAGCCCGGGGCCAGGGACCAATCAGCCCCAGCATTTT
TRBV30	TRBJ2-7	.	.	CAWTSRGTPYEQYF	TGTGCCTGGACCTCACGGGGTACCCCCTACGAGCAGTACTTC
TRBV5-1	TRBJ1-2	.	.	CASSRSLGDTSGYTF	TGCGCCAGCAGCCGCAGCTTGGGTGATACTTCGGGCTACACCTTC
TRBV28	TRBJ2-1	TRBD1	.	CATETGTGDNEQFF	TGTGCCACTGAGACCGGGACAGGGGACAATGAGCAGTTCTTC
TRBV7-9	TRBJ2-2	.	.	CASSQTRGLNTGELFF	TGTGCCAGCAGCCAAACCCGCGGACTGAACACCGGGGAGCTGTTTTTT